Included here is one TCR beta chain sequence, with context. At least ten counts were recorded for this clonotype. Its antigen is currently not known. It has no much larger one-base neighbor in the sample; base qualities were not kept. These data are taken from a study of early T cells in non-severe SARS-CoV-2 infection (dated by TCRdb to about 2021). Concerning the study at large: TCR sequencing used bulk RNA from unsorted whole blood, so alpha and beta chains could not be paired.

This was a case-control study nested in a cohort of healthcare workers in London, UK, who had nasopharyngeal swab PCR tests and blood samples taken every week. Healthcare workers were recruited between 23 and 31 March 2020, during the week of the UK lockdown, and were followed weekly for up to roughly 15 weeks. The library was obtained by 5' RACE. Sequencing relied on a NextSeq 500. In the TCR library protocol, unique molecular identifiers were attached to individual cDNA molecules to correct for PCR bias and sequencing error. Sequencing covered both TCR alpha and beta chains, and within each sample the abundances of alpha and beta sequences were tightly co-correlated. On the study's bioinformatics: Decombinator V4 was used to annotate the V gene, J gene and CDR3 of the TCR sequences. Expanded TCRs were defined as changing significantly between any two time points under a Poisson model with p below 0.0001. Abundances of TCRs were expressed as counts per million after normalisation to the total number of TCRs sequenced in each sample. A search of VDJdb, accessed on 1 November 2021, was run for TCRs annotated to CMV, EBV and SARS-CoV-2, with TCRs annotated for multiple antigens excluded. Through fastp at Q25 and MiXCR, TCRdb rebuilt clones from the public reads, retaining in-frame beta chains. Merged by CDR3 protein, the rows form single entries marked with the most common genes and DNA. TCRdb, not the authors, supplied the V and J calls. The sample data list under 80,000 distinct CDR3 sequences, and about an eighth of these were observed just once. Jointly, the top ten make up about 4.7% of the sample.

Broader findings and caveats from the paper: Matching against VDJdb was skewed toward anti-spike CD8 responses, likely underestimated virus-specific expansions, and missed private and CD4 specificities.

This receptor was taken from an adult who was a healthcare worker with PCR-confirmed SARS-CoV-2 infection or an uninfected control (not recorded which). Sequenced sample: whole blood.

The CDR3 sequence is CASSEGTGASGANVLTF. The nucleotide sequence is given as TGTGCCAGCAGTGAAGGGACAGGGGCCTCTGGGGCCAACGTCCTGACTTTC. The sequence is built from TRBV2 and TRBJ2-6, with 9 bases in between that match TRBD1. Germline trimming: 1 base from V, 0 bases from J; junction bases outside gene matches: 1. The CDR3 covers 17 residues, taking in both the cysteine and the phenylalanine. Just the 51-base CDR3 DNA is kept, in frame starting at base 1. From a lookup of the germline V gene, CDR1 and CDR2 are SNHLY and FYNNEI.